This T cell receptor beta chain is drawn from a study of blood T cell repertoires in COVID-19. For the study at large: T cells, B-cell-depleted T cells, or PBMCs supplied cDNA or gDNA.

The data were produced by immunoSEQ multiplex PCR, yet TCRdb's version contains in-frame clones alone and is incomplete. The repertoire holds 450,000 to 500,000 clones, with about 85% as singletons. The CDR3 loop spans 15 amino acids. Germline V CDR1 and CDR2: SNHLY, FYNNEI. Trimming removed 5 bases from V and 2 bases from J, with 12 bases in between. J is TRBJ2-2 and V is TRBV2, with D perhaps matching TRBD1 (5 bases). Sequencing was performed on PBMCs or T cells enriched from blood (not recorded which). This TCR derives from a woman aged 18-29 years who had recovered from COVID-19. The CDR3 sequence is CASSPRTSNTGELFF. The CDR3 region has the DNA TGTGCCAGCAGTCCCCGGACAAGTAACACCGGGGAGCTGTTTTTT.